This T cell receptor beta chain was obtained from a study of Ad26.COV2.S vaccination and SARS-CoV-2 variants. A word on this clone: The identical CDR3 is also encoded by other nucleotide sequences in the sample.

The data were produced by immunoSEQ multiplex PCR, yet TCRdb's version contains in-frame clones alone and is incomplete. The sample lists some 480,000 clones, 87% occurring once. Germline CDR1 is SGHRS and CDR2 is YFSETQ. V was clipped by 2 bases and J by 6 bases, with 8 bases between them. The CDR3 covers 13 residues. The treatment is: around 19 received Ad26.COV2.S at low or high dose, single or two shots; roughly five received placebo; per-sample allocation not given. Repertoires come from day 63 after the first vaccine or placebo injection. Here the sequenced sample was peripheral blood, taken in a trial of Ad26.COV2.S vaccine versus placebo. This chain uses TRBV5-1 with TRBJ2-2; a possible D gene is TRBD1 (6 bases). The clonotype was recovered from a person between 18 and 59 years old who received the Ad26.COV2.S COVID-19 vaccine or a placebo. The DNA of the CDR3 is TGCGCCAGCAGCTTACAGGGATCCGGGGAGCTGTTTTTT. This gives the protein CASSLQGSGELFF.